Each of the 6 T cell receptor beta chains below was sequenced from the same sample in a study of identifying expanded T cells in peripheral blood. Profiling relied on immunoSEQ multiplex PCR, and the TCRdb table lists in-frame clones only, not all of them. The sample consists of approximately 94,000 clones, 88% of them appearing once. The sequencing input was blood. The receptor source for this set is a person aged 18 to 70 in good health.

This rearrangement joins TRBV18 to TRBJ1-2; unclear D gene. Germline V CDR1 and CDR2: KGHSH, LQKENI. The CDR3 runs to 13 residues. With 6 bases removed from V and 5 bases from J, the gap between germline ends came to 13 bases. The CDR3 sequence: CASSLQGPYGYTF. Here the CDR3 DNA reads TGTGCCAGCTCGCTTCAAGGCCCATATGGCTACACCTTC.

Written as DNA, the CDR3 is TGCGCCAGCAGCTCCGAGCGGGAGTTTATAGATGAGCAGTTCTTC. This translates into CASSSEREFIDEQFF. The chain employs TRBV5-1 and TRBJ2-1, with 8 bases fitting TRBD2. This CDR3 comprises 15 residues. Germline V gene data show CDR1 as SGHRS and CDR2 as YFSETQ. Germline trimming cut 3 bases from V and 8 bases from J; bases unmatched to any gene: 10. The full variable domain, with the rest looked up from reference TRBV5-1 and TRBJ2-1, is KAGVTQTPRYLIKTRGQQVTLSCSPISGHRSVSWYQQTPGQGLQFLFEYFSETQRNKGNFPGRFSGRQFSNSRSEMNVSTLELGDSALYLCASSSEREFIDEQFFGPGTRLTVL.

V usage is TRBV29-1 and J usage is TRBJ1-5; 9 bases fit TRBD1. Per the germline V gene, CDR1 is SQVTM and CDR2 is ANQGSEA. The CDR3 extends over 12 amino acids. Germline trimming cut 4 bases from V and 5 bases from J; bases unmatched to any gene: 0. The CDR3 DNA reads as TGCAGCGTTGGGACAGGGGATCAGCCCCAGCATTTT. This encodes CSVGTGDQPQHF.

V gene TRBV9 combines with J gene TRBJ2-2; 7 nucleotides match TRBD1. Unmatched junction bases numbered 9, after V lost 0 bases and J lost 1 base. The CDR3 loop spans 18 amino acids. Germline V gene lookup returns CDR1 SGDLS and CDR2 YYNGEE. The CDR3 DNA reads as TGTGCCAGCAGCGTAGAGGCTAGGAGACAGGGGAACACCGGGGAGCTGTTTTTT. It translates to CASSVEARRQGNTGELFF.

The rearrangement uses TRBV9 and TRBJ2-1; D call uncertain. V lost 1 base and J 5 bases, leaving 10 bases between the germline ends. Looked up from germline, CDR1 is SGDLS and CDR2 is YYNGEE. There are 14 residues in the CDR3. The CDR3 here is CASSVYDSHNEQFF. CDR3 nucleotides: TGTGCCAGCAGCGTATATGACTCGCACAATGAGCAGTTCTTC.

CDR3 amino acids: CASSVGRGQGGMNTEAFF. As DNA, the CDR3 is TGTGCCAGCAGCGTAGGGAGGGGACAGGGGGGAATGAACACTGAAGCTTTCTTT. The chain has TRBV9 and TRBJ1-1; 11 bases line up with TRBD1. With V trimmed by 0 bases and J by 0 bases, 7 bases remained unmatched. Germline CDR1 reads SGDLS; CDR2 reads YYNGEE. The CDR3 runs to 18 residues. Together with reference TRBV9 and TRBJ1-1, the CDR3 gives the full variable domain: DSGVTQTPKHLITATGQRVTLRCSPRSGDLSVYWYQQSLDQGLQFLIQYYNGEERAKGNILERFSAQQFPDLHSELNLSSLELGDSALYFCASSVGRGQGGMNTEAFFGQGTRLTVV.